This T cell receptor beta chain was captured in a study of cytomegalovirus exposure and HLA in healthy donors. Use of 60 Vbeta and 13 Jbeta primers characterized the PCR. The table came from immunoSEQ multiplex PCR; TCRdb's copy has only in-frame clones and leaves some out. The sample records fewer than 110,000 clones, more than 80% being singletons. Of note for this clone: What it recognizes is unknown.

The study sampled nominally healthy donors, though unrecorded immune exposures were likely. Study results and caveats: Cytomegalovirus association was assigned to around 150 TCR beta chains.

The junction had 6 bases not matched to a gene; V was cut back by 0 bases and J by 4 bases. Germline V gives CDR1 LGHNA, CDR2 YSLEER. The CDR3 length is 16 residues. Sequencing used PBMCs. The chain recombines TRBV4-3 with TRBJ2-3; 8 bases line up with TRBD2. The receptor's source is a man between 25 and 39 years old in good health and CMV-seronegative. CDR3 sequence reads: CASSQDIAAGADTQYF. Written as DNA, the CDR3 is TGCGCCAGCAGCCAAGACATAGCAGCGGGAGCAGATACGCAGTATTTT.